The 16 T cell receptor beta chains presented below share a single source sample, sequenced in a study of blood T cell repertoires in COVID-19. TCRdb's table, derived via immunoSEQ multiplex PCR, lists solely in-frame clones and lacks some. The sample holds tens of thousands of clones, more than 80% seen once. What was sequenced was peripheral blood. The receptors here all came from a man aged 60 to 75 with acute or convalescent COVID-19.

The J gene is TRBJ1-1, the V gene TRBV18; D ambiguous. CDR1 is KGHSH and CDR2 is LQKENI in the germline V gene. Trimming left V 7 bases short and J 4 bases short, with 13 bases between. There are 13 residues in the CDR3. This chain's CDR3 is CASFREWGTEAFF. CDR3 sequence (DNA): TGTGCCAGCTTTCGGGAATGGGGCACTGAAGCTTTCTTT.

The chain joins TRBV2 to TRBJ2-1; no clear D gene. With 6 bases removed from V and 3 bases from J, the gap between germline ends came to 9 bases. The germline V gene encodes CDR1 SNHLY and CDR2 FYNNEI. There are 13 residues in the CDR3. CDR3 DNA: TGTGCCAGCAGCTACTATCGCTACAATGAGCAGTTCTTC. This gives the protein CASSYYRYNEQFF.

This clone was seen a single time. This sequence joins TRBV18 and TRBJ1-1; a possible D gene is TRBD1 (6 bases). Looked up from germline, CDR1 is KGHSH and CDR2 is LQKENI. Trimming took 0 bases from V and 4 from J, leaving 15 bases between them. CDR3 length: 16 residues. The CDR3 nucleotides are TGTGCCAGCTCACCACCGAAGGGACAAAAGGGCACTGAAGCTTTCTTT. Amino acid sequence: CASSPPKGQKGTEAFF.

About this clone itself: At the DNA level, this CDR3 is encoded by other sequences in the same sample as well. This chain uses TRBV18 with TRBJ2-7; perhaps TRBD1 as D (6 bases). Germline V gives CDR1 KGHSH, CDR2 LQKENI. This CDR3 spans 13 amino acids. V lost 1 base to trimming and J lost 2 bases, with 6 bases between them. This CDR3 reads CASSPQGAYEQYF. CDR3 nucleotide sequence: TGTGCCAGCTCACCACAGGGGGCCTACGAGCAGTACTTC.

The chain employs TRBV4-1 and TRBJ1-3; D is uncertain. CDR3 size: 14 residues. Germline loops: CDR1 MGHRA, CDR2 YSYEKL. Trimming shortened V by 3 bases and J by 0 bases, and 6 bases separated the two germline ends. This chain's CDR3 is CASSQRVSGNTIYF. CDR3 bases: TGCGCCAGCAGCCAGCGGGTCTCTGGAAACACCATATATTTT.

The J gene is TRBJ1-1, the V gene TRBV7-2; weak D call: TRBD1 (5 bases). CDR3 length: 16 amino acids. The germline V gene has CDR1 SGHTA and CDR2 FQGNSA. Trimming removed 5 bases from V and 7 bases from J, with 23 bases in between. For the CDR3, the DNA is TGTGCCAGCAGCCCTAGGGGACCTGGCGGGGGGGTTGAAGCTTTCTTT. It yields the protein CASSPRGPGGGVEAFF.

The CDR3 DNA sequence: TGTGCCAGCAGCTTACGGACTAGCGGGAGCCCCAACGAGCAGTACTTC. It translates to CASSLRTSGSPNEQYF. This chain connects TRBV13 to TRBJ2-7, with 13 bases that match TRBD2. The germline V gene has CDR1 PRHDT and CDR2 FYEKMQ (reference sequence). The CDR3 is 16 amino acids. J lost 5 bases, V lost 2 bases, and 6 bases had no gene match.

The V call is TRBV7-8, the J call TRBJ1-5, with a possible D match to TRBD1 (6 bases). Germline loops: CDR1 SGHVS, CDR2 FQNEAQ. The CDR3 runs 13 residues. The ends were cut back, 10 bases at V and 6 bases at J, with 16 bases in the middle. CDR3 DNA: TGTGCCATCGGGGAGGGGGGCGGTCAGCCCCAGCATTTT. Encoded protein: CAIGEGGGQPQHF.

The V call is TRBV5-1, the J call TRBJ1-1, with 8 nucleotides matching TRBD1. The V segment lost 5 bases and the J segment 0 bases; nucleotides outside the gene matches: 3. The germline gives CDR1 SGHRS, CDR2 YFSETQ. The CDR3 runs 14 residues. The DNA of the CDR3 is TGCGCCAGCAGGGAGACAGGGGTGAACACTGAAGCTTTCTTT. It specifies CASRETGVNTEAFF.

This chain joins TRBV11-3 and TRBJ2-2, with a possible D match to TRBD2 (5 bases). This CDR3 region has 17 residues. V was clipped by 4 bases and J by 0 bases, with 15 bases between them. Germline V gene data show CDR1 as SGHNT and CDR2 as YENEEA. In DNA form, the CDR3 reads TGTGCCAGCAGCTCTGGAGGCTCACAGTCGAACACCGGGGAGCTGTTTTTT. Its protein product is CASSSGGSQSNTGELFF.

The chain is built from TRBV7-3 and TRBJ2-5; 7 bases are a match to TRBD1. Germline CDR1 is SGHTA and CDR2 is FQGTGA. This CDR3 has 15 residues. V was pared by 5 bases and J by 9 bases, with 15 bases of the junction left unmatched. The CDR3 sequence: CASSPGGPDGEAQYF. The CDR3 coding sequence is TGTGCCAGCAGCCCAGGGGGTCCTGATGGTGAGGCCCAGTACTTC.

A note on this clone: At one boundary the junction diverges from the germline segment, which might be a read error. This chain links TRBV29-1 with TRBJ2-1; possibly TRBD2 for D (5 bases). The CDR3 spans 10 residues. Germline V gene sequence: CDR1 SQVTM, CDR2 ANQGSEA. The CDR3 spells CSVDTSWGVF. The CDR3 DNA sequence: TGCAGCGTTGACACATCTTGGGGAGTCTTC.

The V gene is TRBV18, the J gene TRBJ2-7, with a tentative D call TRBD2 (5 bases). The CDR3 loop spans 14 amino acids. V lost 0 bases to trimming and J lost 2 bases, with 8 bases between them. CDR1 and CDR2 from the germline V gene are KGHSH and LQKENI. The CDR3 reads CASSPPQRTYEQYF. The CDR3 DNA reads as TGTGCCAGCTCACCACCACAGCGGACCTACGAGCAGTACTTC.

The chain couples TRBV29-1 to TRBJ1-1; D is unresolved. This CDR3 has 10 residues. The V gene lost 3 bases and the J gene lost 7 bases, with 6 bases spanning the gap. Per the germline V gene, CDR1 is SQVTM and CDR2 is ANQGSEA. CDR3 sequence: CSVEGLEAFF. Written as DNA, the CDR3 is TGCAGCGTTGAGGGCCTTGAAGCTTTCTTT.

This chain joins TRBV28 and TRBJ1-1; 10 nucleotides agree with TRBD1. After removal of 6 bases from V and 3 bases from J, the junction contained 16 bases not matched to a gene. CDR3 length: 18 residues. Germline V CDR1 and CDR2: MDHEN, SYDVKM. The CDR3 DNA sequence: TGTGCCAGCAGCCTACTACCCGGGACAGGGGTAACGGACACTGAAGCTTTCTTT. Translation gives CASSLLPGTGVTDTEAFF.

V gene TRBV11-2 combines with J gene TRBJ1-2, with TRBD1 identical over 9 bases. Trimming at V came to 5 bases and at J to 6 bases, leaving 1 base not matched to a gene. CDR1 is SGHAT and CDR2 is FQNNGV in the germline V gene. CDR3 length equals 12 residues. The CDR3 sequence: CASSRTGDGYTF. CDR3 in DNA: TGTGCCAGCAGCCGGACAGGGGATGGCTACACCTTC.